This T cell receptor (beta chain) was found in a study of T-cell reconstitution after alpha-beta-depleted transplantation in children. It was with unique molecular identifiers that the TCRbeta library was prepared. One entry per CDR3 protein, called by TCRdb with MiXCR from the PCR reads. Of about 600,000 distinct CDR3 sequences in the sample, more than 9% were seen once. CDR1 ENHRY and CDR2 SYGVKD come from the germline V gene. The CDR3 is made up of 17 amino acids. Germline trimming cut 6 bases from V and 3 bases from J; bases unmatched to any gene: 6. This chain links TRBV10-3 with TRBJ2-2; 14 bases align to TRBD2. The sample in question was PBMCs from the stem cell graft donor, obtained from the stem cell graft. This sequence was found in a human donor who donated a stem cell graft to a child with acute myeloid leukemia. CDR3 sequence (DNA): TGTGCCATCAGCGGGACTAGCGGGAGCCCGTACACCGGGGAGCTGTTTTTT. Translation: CAISGTSGSPYTGELFF.